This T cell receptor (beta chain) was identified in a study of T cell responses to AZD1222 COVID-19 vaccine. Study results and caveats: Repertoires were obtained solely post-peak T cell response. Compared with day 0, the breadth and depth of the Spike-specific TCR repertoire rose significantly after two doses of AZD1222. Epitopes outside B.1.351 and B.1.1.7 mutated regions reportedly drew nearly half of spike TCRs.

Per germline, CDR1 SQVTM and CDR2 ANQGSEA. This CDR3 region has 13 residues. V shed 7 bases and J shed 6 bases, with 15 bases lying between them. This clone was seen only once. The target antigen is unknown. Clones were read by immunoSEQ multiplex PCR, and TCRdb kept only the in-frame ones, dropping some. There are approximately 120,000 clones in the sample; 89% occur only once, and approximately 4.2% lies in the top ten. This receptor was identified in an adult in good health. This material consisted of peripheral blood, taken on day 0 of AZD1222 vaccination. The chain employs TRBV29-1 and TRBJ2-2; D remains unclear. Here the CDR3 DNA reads TGCAGCGGGGGTTTGATGGCATCCGGGGAGCTGTTTTTT. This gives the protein CSGGLMASGELFF.